The clone carrying this T cell receptor (beta chain) showed up just a few times. V lost 0 bases and J lost 3; bases outside the gene matches: 5. This CDR3 region has 15 residues. Looked up from germline, CDR1 is GTSNPN and CDR2 is SVGIG (reference sequence). The data belong to a study of T cells after yellow fever vaccination. TCRdb reprocessed the 5' RACE reads with MiXCR, giving one entry per CDR3 protein. This sample has about 200,000 distinct CDR3 sequences, with approximately 3.2% found just once. This receptor was identified in a young man who received the YFV17D yellow fever vaccine. The sample here was CD4+ T cells sorted from PBMCs, taken 10 days after the yellow fever booster vaccination. The J gene is TRBJ2-3, the V gene TRBV30; TRBD2 agrees at 8 bases. The CDR3 is CAWSVAGGTTDTQYF. CDR3 DNA sequence: TGTGCCTGGAGTGTGGCGGGGGGCACTACAGATACGCAGTATTTT.